This record concerns one T cell receptor (beta chain) sequence. The target of this receptor is not known. Nothing much larger sits one base from this clone, and base qualities are not available. The data were obtained in a study of chemoradiotherapy in HPV16-positive cancers (dated by TCRdb to 2022 to 2024). For the wider study: Candidate HPV-specific T-cell clones and common TCR motifs were defined through functional T-cell assays on cells from a couple of HPV16-positive patients. The candidate HPV-specific TCRs and motifs were then tracked in TCR repertoires from 86 patients with HPV-related cancers. The study asked whether T-cell immunity against the HPV oncoproteins E6 and E7 changes during chemoradiotherapy and whether it affects survival. Summary of the overall study and its limitations: In HPV16-positive patients, expansion of HPV-responsive T cells during chemoradiotherapy was associated with improved recurrence-free survival. Expansion of candidate HPV-specific clones and E7-related TCR motifs was observed in the tumor microenvironment during treatment, whereas no such expansion was observed for non-HPV-specific T cells. The functional definition of HPV-specific T cells came from only a couple of HPV16-positive patients, and the survival association was reported for HPV16-positive patients.

The CDR3, cysteine through phenylalanine, is 13 amino acids long. Of the read, only the CDR3 DNA is kept; its 39 bases are in frame from base 1. V gives up 0 bases and J gives up 4 bases, and the segment between their germline ends measures 6 bases. The germline V gene (reference sequence) supplies CDR1 MNHNY and CDR2 SVGAGI. Repertoires were sampled repeatedly over the course of chemoradiotherapy so that clonal expansion in the tumor microenvironment could be followed. The library came from the immunoSEQ multiplex PCR assay. TCRdb carries this immuneACCESS record with in-frame sequences only. Its versions omit some clonotypes, under half of them owing to an unresolved V gene in the studies checked, with the rest unexplained. A total of roughly 12,000 clones appear in this sample, less than 80% of them only once. The top ten hold less than 10% of the sample.

The V and J genes are TRBV6-6 and TRBJ1-1; no D gene can be assigned with confidence. The sequence derives from a human donor with HPV-associated anogenital cancer. This specimen was acquired from a patient who underwent chemoradiotherapy. The nucleotide sequence is given as TGTGCCAGCAGTTACTCCCAAATCACTGAAGCTTTCTTT. It specifies CASSYSQITEAFF.